This T cell receptor (beta chain) came from a study of T-cell memory formation after mild COVID-19. Study-level points and caveats: Chiefly within CM and EM were the contracting CD4+ clones; CD8+ ones were within EMRA.

After 5'RACE with constant-segment primers, TCR alpha and TCR beta cDNA libraries carrying sample barcodes and UMIs were obtained. One entry per CDR3 protein, called by TCRdb with MiXCR from the 5' RACE reads. The repertoire has about 270,000 distinct CDR3 sequences, about a sixth of them found once; the top ten carry roughly 23%. Points on this clonotype: Its antigen is undetermined.

This receptor was obtained from a man aged 18-30 years who had mild COVID-19 (a few samples of this study predate the infection). Cell type and time point are not known. Sequencing input: PBMCs or a T cell subset sorted from them (not recorded which).

The CDR3 spells CASSLSGAGGLTDTQYF. In DNA, the CDR3 is TGTGCCAGCAGCCTCAGCGGAGCGGGGGGGCTGACAGATACGCAGTATTTT. The chain has TRBV7-9 and TRBJ2-3; 10 bases are shared with TRBD2. V gave up 5 bases and J gave up 3 bases; unmatched junction bases: 11. Per germline, CDR1 SEHNR and CDR2 FQNEAQ (reference sequence). The length of the CDR3 is 17 residues.